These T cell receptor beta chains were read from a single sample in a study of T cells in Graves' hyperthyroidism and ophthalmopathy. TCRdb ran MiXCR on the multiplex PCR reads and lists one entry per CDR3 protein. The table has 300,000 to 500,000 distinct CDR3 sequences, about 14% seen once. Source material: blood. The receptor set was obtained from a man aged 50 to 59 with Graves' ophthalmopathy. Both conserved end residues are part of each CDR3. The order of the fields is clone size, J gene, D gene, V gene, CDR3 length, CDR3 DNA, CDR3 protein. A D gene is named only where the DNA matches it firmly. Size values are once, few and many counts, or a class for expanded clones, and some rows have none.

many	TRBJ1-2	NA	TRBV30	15	TGTGCCTGGAGACCCCCAGACAGGCGAAACTATGGCTACACCTTC	CAWRPPDRRNYGYTF
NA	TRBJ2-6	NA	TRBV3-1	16	TGTGCCAGCAGTGGGGCAGTTAACTCTGGGGCCAACGTCCTGACTTTC	CASSGAVNSGANVLTF
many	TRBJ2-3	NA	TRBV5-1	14	TGTGCCAGCAGCTTGGCCCCAGGGTCAGATACGCAGTATTTT	CASSLAPGSDTQYF
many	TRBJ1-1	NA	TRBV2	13	TGTGCCAGCAGTGGGGACCGAGGCACTGAAGCTTTCTTT	CASSGDRGTEAFF
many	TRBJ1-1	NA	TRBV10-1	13	TGCGCCAGCAGTGGGAGCCGCGGGACAGAAGCTTTCTTT	CASSGSRGTEAFF
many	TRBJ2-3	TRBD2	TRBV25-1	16	TGTGCCAGCAGTGATAGCGGGAGCATTCCCACAGATACGCAGTATTTT	CASSDSGSIPTDTQYF
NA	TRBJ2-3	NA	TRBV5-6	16	TGTGCCAGCAGCTTGGTGGCTCTCGCGTCCCCAGATACGCAGTATTTT	CASSLVALASPDTQYF
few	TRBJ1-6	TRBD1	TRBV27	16	TGTGCCAGCAGTGCAAGGACAGGCTACTATAATTCACCCCTCCACTTT	CASSARTGYYNSPLHF
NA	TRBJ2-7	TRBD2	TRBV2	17	TGTGCCAGCAGTGAATGGGAAACTAGCGGGAGTGTCAACGAGCAGTACTTC	CASSEWETSGSVNEQYF
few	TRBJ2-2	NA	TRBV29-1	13	TGCAGCGTTGAAGGAACGGTCAGGGGGGAGCTGTTTTTT	CSVEGTVRGELFF
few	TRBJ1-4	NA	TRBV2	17	TGTGCCAGCAGTGTGCCGATCAGGGTGGCGTACGAAGGAAAACTGTTTTTT	CASSVPIRVAYEGKLFF
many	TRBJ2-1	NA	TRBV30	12	TGTGCCTGGACCCCGCGGCAAGGAAAGCAGTTCTTC	CAWTPRQGKQFF
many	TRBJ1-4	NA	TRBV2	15	TGTGCCAGCAGTCAAATAGTTGCAACTAATGAAAAACTGTTTTTT	CASSQIVATNEKLFF
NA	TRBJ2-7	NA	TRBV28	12	TGTGCCAGCAGCCCTAACCCCTACGAGCAGTGCTTC	CASSPNPYEQCF
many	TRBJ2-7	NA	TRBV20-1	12	TGCAGTGCTCCCGACAGGTCCTACGAGCAGTACTTC	CSAPDRSYEQYF